The 21 T cell receptor beta chains presented below share a single source sample, sequenced in a study of PD-1 blockade in classical Hodgkin lymphoma. Patients all relapsed after autologous stem cell transplantation, and there was variation in brentuximab vedotin exposure. Thawed PBMCs supplied CD8+ T cells via magnetic negative selection. The assay was immunoSEQ multiplex PCR, and TCRdb's table has in-frame clones only and misses some. This table holds about 27,000 clones, just over 85% found once. The material sequenced was CD8+ T cells from blood, taken at baseline. The source is a human donor with classical Hodgkin lymphoma.

The gene calls are TRBV5-6 and TRBJ1-2; 9 nucleotides line up with TRBD1. Germline V gene lookup returns CDR1 SGHDT and CDR2 YYEEEE. J was trimmed by 8 bases and V by 4 bases; bases with no gene match: 15. This CDR3 is built from 16 residues. CDR3 DNA: TGTGCCAGCAGCGAAGGGACAGGGAGAGTACGTAGAGGCTACACCTTC. This translates into CASSEGTGRVRRGYTF.

This chain joins TRBV19 and TRBJ2-2; no clear D. V lost 7 bases to trimming and J lost 2 bases, with 5 bases between them. Per germline, CDR1 LNHDA and CDR2 SQIVND (reference sequence). The length of the CDR3 is 12 residues. The CDR3 nucleotides read TGTGCCAGTATTCATAACACCGGGGAGCTGTTTTTT. It yields the protein CASIHNTGELFF.

This clone was seen just once. This rearrangement joins TRBV19 to TRBJ1-1, with 7 bases matching TRBD1. V trimming: 8 bases; J trimming: 4 bases; junction bases outside the gene matches: 13. This CDR3 region has 15 residues. CDR1 and CDR2 from the germline V gene are LNHDA and SQIVND (reference sequence). The CDR3 here is CASGQAAIVTTEAFF. DNA of the CDR3: TGTGCCAGTGGACAGGCGGCAATTGTAACCACTGAAGCTTTCTTT.

The CDR3 DNA sequence: TGTGCCATCAGCCCACATTTAAAGAGACAGGGAATTTACGAGCAGTACTTC. Its translation: CAISPHLKRQGIYEQYF. The rearrangement joins TRBV10-3 to TRBJ2-7; TRBD1 matches at 7 bases. The V gene's germline CDR1 is ENHRY and CDR2 SYGVKD. The CDR3 loop spans 17 amino acids. Unmatched junction bases numbered 18, after V lost 6 bases and J lost 4 bases.

This clone was detected a few times. The chain combines TRBV4-2 with TRBJ2-2; TRBD1 aligns across 8 bases. This CDR3 has 15 amino acids. Germline V gives CDR1 LGHNA, CDR2 YNFKEQ. The J segment lost 3 bases and the V segment lost 1 base, leaving 1 base of the junction unmatched. DNA for the CDR3: TGTGCCAGCAGCCAAGTGACAGGGGACACCGGGGAGCTGTTTTTT. Residues: CASSQVTGDTGELFF.

The V and J genes are TRBV6-1 and TRBJ2-1, with D possibly being TRBD1 (6 bases). Germline CDR1 is MNHNS and CDR2 is SASEGT. V lost 7 bases, J lost 12 bases, and 13 bases lay in between. The CDR3 consists of 11 residues. CDR3 in DNA: TGTGCCAGCACAACAGGGCACACGCAGTTCTTC. Amino acids: CASTTGHTQFF.

The chain's CDR3 is CASGLGRFDPYF. The CDR3 nucleotides are TGTGCTAGTGGTTTGGGACGTTTCGATCCGTACTTC. The V call is TRBV12-5, the J call TRBJ2-7; no definite D call. The CDR3 contains 12 residues. V was shortened by 1 base and J by 12 bases, with 13 bases between the two germline ends. Germline V gene sequence: CDR1 LGHNT, CDR2 FRNRAP.

The rearrangement joins TRBV9 to TRBJ2-3; weak D call: TRBD1 (6 bases). V lost 0 bases to trimming and J lost 3 bases, with 14 bases between them. The germline V gene has CDR1 SGDLS and CDR2 YYNGEE. The CDR3 totals 16 residues. CDR3 nucleotides: TGTGCCAGCAGCGTAGGAGGCAGGGGATTGACAGATACGCAGTATTTT. It codes for CASSVGGRGLTDTQYF.

The V gene is TRBV9, the J gene TRBJ2-3; 8 bases agree with TRBD2. Trimming at V came to 3 bases and at J to 6 bases, leaving 24 bases not matched to a gene. Germline V gene data show CDR1 as SGDLS and CDR2 as YYNGEE. The CDR3 extends over 20 amino acids. For the CDR3, the DNA is TGTGCCAGCAGCGAACCGCCCTCGGCCGGGACTAGATGGGGCAGGGATACGCAGTATTTT. Translating it yields CASSEPPSAGTRWGRDTQYF. The full variable domain, completed using reference TRBV9 and TRBJ2-3, is DSGVTQTPKHLITATGQRVTLRCSPRSGDLSVYWYQQSLDQGLQFLIQYYNGEERAKGNILERFSAQQFPDLHSELNLSSLELGDSALYFCASSEPPSAGTRWGRDTQYFGPGTRLTVL.

This clone was observed a few times. V and J are TRBV6-1 and TRBJ1-2, with unresolved D. Trimming removed 3 bases from V and 9 bases from J, with 14 bases in between. The germline V gene encodes CDR1 MNHNS and CDR2 SASEGT. The CDR3 totals 13 residues. CDR3 in DNA: TGTGCCAGCAGTGAGTACTCTAACCCCAGCTACACCTTC. Translating gives CASSEYSNPSYTF.

The V call is TRBV27, the J call TRBJ1-3, with no clear D. CDR1 is MNHEY and CDR2 is SMNVEV in the germline V gene (reference sequence). CDR3 length equals 15 residues. The ends were cut back, 5 bases at V and 0 bases at J, with 11 bases in the middle. For the CDR3, the DNA is TGTGCCAGCAGTCCTGGAAGATACTCTGGAAACACCATATATTTT. Encoded protein: CASSPGRYSGNTIYF.

The J gene is TRBJ1-5, the V gene TRBV7-8; 10 nucleotides match TRBD1. The V segment lost 6 bases and the J segment 6 bases; nucleotides outside the gene matches: 5. The CDR3 loop spans 14 amino acids. Germline CDR1 SGHVS, CDR2 FQNEAQ. The CDR3 spells CASRLRQGAQPQHF. CDR3 nucleotide sequence: TGTGCCAGCAGATTAAGACAGGGGGCTCAGCCCCAGCATTTT. Together with reference TRBV7-8 and TRBJ1-5, the CDR3 gives the full variable domain: GAGVSQSPRYKVAKRGQDVALRCDPISGHVSLFWYQQALGQGPEFLTYFQNEAQLDKSGLPSDRFFAERPEGSVSTLKIQRTQQEDSAVYLCASRLRQGAQPQHFGDGTRLSIL.

The gene calls are TRBV27 and TRBJ2-1, with 7 bases identical to TRBD1. V shed 6 bases and J 9 bases; nucleotides not matched to a gene: 8. The germline V gene encodes CDR1 MNHEY and CDR2 SMNVEV (reference sequence). The CDR3 is made up of 13 amino acids. CDR3 in amino acids: CASRIAGGVEQFF. The DNA for the CDR3 is TGTGCCAGCAGGATCGCAGGGGGAGTTGAGCAGTTCTTC.

V gene TRBV27 combines with J gene TRBJ2-7; 7 positions match TRBD1. Per germline, CDR1 MNHEY and CDR2 SMNVEV (reference sequence). The CDR3 covers 16 residues. V lost 0 bases, J lost 0 bases, and 5 bases stayed unmatched. The CDR3 reads CASSLSLGDSSYEQYF. In nucleotides, the CDR3 is TGTGCCAGCAGTTTATCGCTCGGGGACAGCTCCTACGAGCAGTACTTC.

This chain joins TRBV12-5 and TRBJ2-7; perhaps TRBD1 as D (5 bases). The germline V gene encodes CDR1 LGHNT and CDR2 FRNRAP. This CDR3 spans 12 amino acids. V was shortened by 3 bases and J by 3 bases, with 6 bases between the two germline ends. CDR3 protein: CASGLGHYEQYF. The CDR3 region has the DNA TGTGCTAGTGGTTTAGGACACTACGAGCAGTACTTC.

This sequence joins TRBV2 and TRBJ2-2; no clear D. Germline CDR1 reads SNHLY; CDR2 reads FYNNEI. The V end was cut by 10 bases, the J end by 4 bases, with 19 bases between. This CDR3 comprises 15 residues. The CDR3 DNA is TGTGCCACATCCACGACACTTGGGCCCACCGGGGAGCTGTTTTTT. Translating it yields CATSTTLGPTGELFF. Using reference TRBV2 and TRBJ2-2 for the parts outside the CDR3, the full variable domain is EPEVTQTPSHQVTQMGQEVILRCVPISNHLYFYWYRQILGQKVEFLVSFYNNEISEKSEIFDDQFSVERPDGSNFTLKIRSTKLEDSAMYFCATSTTLGPTGELFFGEGSRLTVL.

This rearrangement joins TRBV13 to TRBJ2-7; 7 nucleotides align to TRBD2. V shed 3 bases and J 5 bases; nucleotides not matched to a gene: 7. This CDR3 spans 14 amino acids. Germline CDR1 is PRHDT and CDR2 is FYEKMQ (reference sequence). The CDR3 protein is CASSLSSGIDEQYF. DNA of the CDR3: TGTGCCAGCAGCTTGTCCAGCGGGATCGACGAGCAGTACTTC.

This clone came up once. CDR3 sequence (DNA): TGTGCCAGCGAAGTCCCGGGGGGAGAGACCCAGTACTTC. Protein: CASEVPGGETQYF. The chain uses TRBV11-2 and TRBJ2-5; 7 nucleotides align to TRBD2. CDR1 and CDR2 (germline): SGHAT, FQNNGV. The CDR3 has 13 residues. V gave up 8 bases and J gave up 4 bases; unmatched junction bases: 7.

The chain carries TRBV4-2 and TRBJ2-2; unclear D gene. The length of the CDR3 is 14 residues. Trimming shortened V by 2 bases and J by 0 bases, and 4 bases separated the two germline ends. Germline V gene data show CDR1 as LGHNA and CDR2 as YNFKEQ. CDR3 DNA: TGTGCCAGCAGCCAAACAGCGAACACCGGGGAGCTGTTTTTT. Protein: CASSQTANTGELFF.

This clone was seen a single time. The chain has TRBV30 and TRBJ2-1; D perhaps matches TRBD2 (5 bases). Trimming stripped 0 bases from V and 8 bases from J, with 20 bases between. Germline values: CDR1 GTSNPN, CDR2 SVGIG (reference sequence). This CDR3 is built from 16 residues. CDR3 sequence: CAWSVAASSAGDEQFF. Written as DNA, the CDR3 is TGTGCCTGGAGTGTAGCCGCCTCAAGCGCGGGCGATGAGCAGTTCTTC.

The chain links TRBV19 to TRBJ2-7; possible D gene TRBD2, 7 bases. The CDR3 spans 14 residues. Trimming stripped 9 bases from V and 5 bases from J, with 20 bases between. Germline CDR1 and CDR2: LNHDA and SQIVND (reference sequence). The CDR3 sequence: CASSRGGRPHEQYF. In DNA, the CDR3 is TGTGCCAGCTCGAGGGGGGGACGCCCCCACGAGCAGTACTTC. Variable domain in full (rest from reference TRBV19 and TRBJ2-7): DGGITQSPKYLFRKEGQNVTLSCEQNLNHDAMYWYRQDPGQGLRLIYYSQIVNDFQKGDIAEGYSVSREKKESFPLTVTSAQKNPTAFYLCASSRGGRPHEQYFGPGTRLTVT.